Reported below is one TCR beta chain. Its target is not known. This sample was taken from a study of Ad26.COV2.S vaccination and SARS-CoV-2 variants. Study information: Ad26.COV2.S given intramuscularly, once or twice 56 days apart.

This CDR3 is built from 12 residues. V lost 8 bases, J lost 4 bases, and 11 bases lay in between. CDR1 is SNHLY and CDR2 is FYNNEI in the germline V gene. Specified treatment: roughly 20 received Ad26.COV2.S at low or high dose, single or two shots; roughly five received placebo; per-sample allocation not given. Day 63 after the first injection of vaccine or placebo was the sampling time. Whole-study findings and limits: Spike-specific TCR breadth ran higher among vaccine recipients than placebo recipients.

Using immunoSEQ multiplex PCR, the repertoire was profiled, and TCRdb retains in-frame clones only, with some absent. Among about 420,000 clones listed, approximately 88% were seen once. V is TRBV2 and J is TRBJ1-2; tentatively, D is TRBD1 (5 bases). Sequenced here: peripheral blood, sampled in a trial of Ad26.COV2.S vaccine versus placebo. This TCR was recovered from a person aged 18 to 65 who received the Ad26.COV2.S COVID-19 vaccine or a placebo. CDR3 nucleotide sequence: TGTGCCAGCGGCAGGGAAGGCTATGGCTACACCTTC. It specifies CASGREGYGYTF.